This T cell receptor (beta chain) was identified during a study of cytomegalovirus exposure and HLA in healthy donors (dated by TCRdb to about 2017). Background on the whole study: According to an earlier analysis of 587 of the donors, about 179 million T cells yielded 120 million or so unique TCR beta sequences and around 280 Gb of sequence data. On average, over 200,000 unique TCR beta nucleotide sequences were sequenced per donor among more than 350 genotyped donors of the cohort, with around 19% of those sequences being non-productive. In the later analysis, no new phenotypic data were used to find candidate immune exposures; instead, reliance was placed on TCR beta sequences and their occurrence across donors. Among the approximately 400 genotyped donors, under 90% belonged to the genetic ancestry cluster associated with self-reported Caucasian donors. An earlier analysis of approximately 580 of the donors used high-throughput TCR beta sequencing to judge whether each TCR beta V gene segment behaved as functional or pseudogenic. The study combined high-throughput TCR immunosequencing, statistical association of individual TCRs with disease status, and machine learning to predict cytomegalovirus infection status. A later analysis re-examined previously published TCR beta repertoires from roughly 650 donors and added high-resolution HLA genotyping to investigate patterns of TCR occurrence. The study used immunosequencing to profile the T cell repertoires of 670 or so subjects and linked those repertoires to cytomegalovirus serostatus. The study was designed to test whether signatures of past pathogen exposure could be identified by cataloging public T cell receptors. All discovery cohort repertoires had been generated on a single sequencing platform. Several DR-DQ haplotypes were handled as single units for association and clustering, since linkage in the cohort was strong. Donor age, sex, ethnicity and CMV serostatus were compiled alongside the repertoire data. The number of donors typed differed by locus, with roughly 629-640 for A, B, C, DRB1 and DQB1, about 500 for DQA1, 606 for DPA1, and under 490 for DPB1. A later genetic analysis took genome-wide SNP genotypes for about 65% of the 666 donors and used that subset as a discovery cohort. About 310 gigabases of sequencing data and some 85 million unique TCR sequences were included in an early release covering over 600 HLA-typed donors. HLA typing included class I and class II loci at four-digit resolution. A separate validation cohort of 90 to 150 different subjects was used in addition to the 666-subject first cohort. General findings and caveats noted by the study authors: In a later analysis, HLA-associated TCR beta chains were found to be more clonally expanded and to have lower generation probabilities than equally common non-associated chains. An association between a missense DCLRE1C variant and V-gene and J-gene trimming of TCR beta chains was found in a later genetic analysis and replicated in an independent cohort. In a later analysis, 15,000 to 20,000 TCR beta sequences were associated with specific HLA alleles at a false discovery rate of 0.05. The classifier was reported to diagnose cytomegalovirus status with high specificity and sensitivity in both the original cohort and the validation cohort. A further reported finding was that TCR beta sequences accurately predicted the HLA-A and HLA-B alleles for most subjects in the first cohort. Linkage disequilibrium might explain the correlated functional status among segregating V segments, but an unknown experimental factor could not be excluded. About 15 rarely observed V segments, including chromosome 9 orphons, were excluded from the earlier analysis of about 500 of the donors because counts were too low. In this cohort, only TCR beta chains were sequenced, and detectable features were limited by the absence of alpha or paired-chain data. When HLA alleles, especially DR and DQ, strongly co-occurred, TCR associations were difficult to assign to individual alleles. Across donors, most TCR sequences were observed very rarely, whereas some public TCRs were present in many individuals. According to a later genetic analysis, donors in an Asian-associated ancestry cluster had fewer N-insertions in productive TCRs than the roughly 700-donor mean. In a later analysis, the rate of TCR association differed among HLA loci, with DRB1 alleles having the most associated TCRs and HLA-C alleles having the fewest. Immune exposure information for the cohort was limited to CMV serostatus. HLA typing was unavailable for some donors at each locus, so association tests used only the typed subset. An earlier analysis of approximately 600 of the donors showed that most TCR beta V segments appeared in productive rearrangements either about 90% or about 30% of the time, which broadly matched IMGT annotations. Roughly uniform sequencing depth across donors was assumed in presence/absence analyses, although this assumption may not hold. Three of the identified cytomegalovirus-associated TCR beta chains were confirmed in vitro to be specific for cytomegalovirus antigens. A later analysis found that most CMV-associated TCR beta chains appeared HLA-restricted, with HLA associations seemingly driven largely by CMV exposure. Several of the top co-occurrence clusters appeared to be linked to parvovirus B19, influenza, CMV and Epstein-Barr virus, according to a later analysis. The study listed approximately 150 TCR beta chains as associated with cytomegalovirus. According to the authors, the approach could potentially be generalized to other disease states and immunological phenotypes. A group of highly shared sequence variants was considered likely to be a technical artifact of the sequencing pipeline. Some IMGT-functional V segments, including TRBV6-2 and TRBV6-3, could not be told apart with the 87-base-pair reads, so those segments were excluded.

The cohort was made up of 666 healthy bone marrow donors. At the time of sampling, every cohort member was nominally healthy, though immune exposures that went unrecorded were likely present. The donor was CMV seronegative and was included in the group of hundreds of seronegative cohort members. Each donor provided a peripheral blood sample, and peripheral blood mononuclear cells were used for TCR beta sequencing. The Qiagen DNeasy Blood Extraction Kit was used to extract genomic DNA from the blood cell samples. With regard to this clone: Its antigen is still unknown. Base qualities are not at hand, and no much larger clone is one base apart.

From the germline V gene, CDR1 is SGHDT and CDR2 is YYEEEE. The CDR3 sequence holds 14 residues, the cysteine and phenylalanine included. The CDR3 DNA has 42 bases and is translated from base 1. V is shortened by 2 bases, J by 1 base, and the region joining them spans 10 bases. Preparation of the library involved the immunoSEQ multiplex PCR assay. For the multiplex PCR, a mixture combining 60 forward primers for TCR Vbeta segments and 13 reverse primers for TCR Jbeta segments was used. The CDR3 region of rearranged TCR beta genes was amplified from genomic DNA by a multiplex PCR assay. On the Illumina HiSeq System, the amplified TCR beta libraries were sequenced as 87-base-pair reads. Per the original workflow: A later analysis counted 65 million to 90 million unique TCR beta chains across the 640 or so repertoires, and roughly 9.9 million of these chains were shared by at least two donors. A nearest-neighbor algorithm error-corrected the raw reads and collapsed the reads into unique sequences, merging closely related sequences to remove PCR and sequencing errors. CDR3 sequences were aligned to IMGT reference sequences to assign V, D and J gene segments. For a sequence to be retained, at least a six-nucleotide match to both a V gene segment and a J gene segment was required. A rearrangement was called productive if the CDR3 had no stop codons and remained in frame with V and J, and every other rearrangement was called non-productive. CDR3 was defined according to IMGT convention as the region running from the second conserved V-encoded cysteine to the conserved J-encoded phenylalanine. The earlier analysis of about 590 of the donors excluded sequences that lacked an unambiguous match to a single V gene segment. An earlier analysis of 500 to 700 of the donors classified V segments as functional when productive rearrangements were above 56.7% and as segregating when the standard deviation between donors was above 5%. A statistical classification framework was built to diagnose cytomegalovirus status from the catalog of TCR beta chain sequences. V and J gene assignment, in a later analysis, came from comparing TCR nucleotide sequences with IMGT/GENE-DB human TR gene sequences. A later analysis assigned CDR3 sequences and most-parsimonious VDJ recombination scenarios with the TCRdist pipeline. In a later analysis, each TCR beta chain was defined by its CDR3 amino acid sequence together with its V-gene family, and reads without a unique V-gene family were excluded. As a way to deal with suspected cross-contamination and a sequencing artifact, a later analysis dropped more than 500 nucleotide sequences that were highly shared and had low generation probability. For each public chain, a later analysis derived a clonal expansion index from normalized ranks of inferred template counts within each repertoire. Generation probabilities in a later analysis came from a VDJ recombination model fitted to out-of-frame rearrangements, and those results were checked against IGoR. In a later analysis, hypergeometric tests were used to score TCR-TCR, TCR-HLA and TCR-CMV co-occurrence, with a repertoire-size bias correction applied to TCR pairs. To estimate false discovery rates, a later analysis permuted the HLA or CMV assignments 20 times. In a later analysis, co-occurring TCRs were grouped with DBSCAN, and TCRdist sequence similarity was added when clustering was performed within HLA-allele-positive subsets. Repertoires with fewer than 30,000 or more than 120,000 public chains were left out of co-occurrence clustering, as were a few repertoires with anomalous nucleotide sharing. TCRdb limited this immuneACCESS table to in-frame rearrangements with V and J called. A share of clones is missing; checked studies link under half to unresolved V genes, and the rest is unexplained. For V, J and clone size, that table is used; D and trimming come from the DNA. In this sample the table shows over 150,000 clones, approximately 83% of which occur a single time. The ten largest clones add up to 0.075% to 0.1% of the sample.

This sequence uses TRBV5-6 and TRBJ2-7; a tentative D call is TRBD2 (5 bases match). The TCR was taken from a boy aged 2-15 years in good health and CMV-seronegative. The sample comprised PBMCs. This receptor carries the CDR3 CASSFGDSSYEQYF. The nucleotides read TGTGCCAGCAGCTTCGGGGATTCATCCTACGAGCAGTACTTC. Supplemented by the reference TRBV5-6 and TRBJ2-7 proteins around the CDR3, the complete variable domain is DAGVTQSPTHLIKTRGQQVTLRCSPKSGHDTVSWYQQALGQGPQFIFQYYEEEERQRGNFPDRFSGHQFPNYSSELNVNALLLGDSALYLCASSFGDSSYEQYFGPGTRLTVT.